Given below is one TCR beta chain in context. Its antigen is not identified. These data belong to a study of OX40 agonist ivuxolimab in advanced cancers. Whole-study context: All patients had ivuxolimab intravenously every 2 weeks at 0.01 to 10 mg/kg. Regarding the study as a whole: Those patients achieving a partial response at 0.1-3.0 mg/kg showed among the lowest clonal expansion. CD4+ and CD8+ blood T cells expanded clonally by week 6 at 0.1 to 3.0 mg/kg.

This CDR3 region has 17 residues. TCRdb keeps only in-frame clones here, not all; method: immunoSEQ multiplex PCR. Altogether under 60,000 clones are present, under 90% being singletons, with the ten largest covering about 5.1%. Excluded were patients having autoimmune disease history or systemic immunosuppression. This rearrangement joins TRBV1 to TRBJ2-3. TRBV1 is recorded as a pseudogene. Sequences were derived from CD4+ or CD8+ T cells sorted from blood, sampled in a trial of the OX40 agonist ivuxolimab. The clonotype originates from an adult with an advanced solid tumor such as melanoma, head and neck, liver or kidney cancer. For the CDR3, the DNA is TGCACCAGCAGCCAAGTTGGTGGGGTTTCTAGCACAGATACGCAGTATTTT. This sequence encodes CTSSQVGGVSSTDTQYF.